The next 20 T cell receptor beta chains were all read from a single sample in a study of breast tumors, draining lymph nodes, adjacent tissues. Breast cancer patients provided tissue from their axillary draining lymph nodes. TCRdb re-derived calls from the multiplex PCR reads in MiXCR, one entry per CDR3 protein. The table includes fewer than 150,000 distinct CDR3 sequences, 21% detected once. The specimen sequenced was axillary lymph node tissue. The receptors originated from a female donor with breast cancer. Some clones in this sample may be carry-over from other donors' samples.

Only a few counts were recorded for this clonotype. The chain employs TRBV5-1 and TRBJ2-5, with TRBD2 identical over 12 bases. J lost 1 base, V lost 5 bases, and 6 bases had no gene match. The CDR3 has 16 residues. CDR1 and CDR2 from the germline V gene are SGHRS and YFSETQ. CDR3 sequence reads: CASRKGTSGSQETQYF. The CDR3 DNA follows: TGCGCCAGCAGGAAGGGGACTAGCGGGTCCCAAGAGACCCAGTACTTC.

This clonotype was seen many times. The chain has TRBV5-4 and TRBJ2-1, with TRBD2 matching over 9 bases. This CDR3 spans 15 amino acids. V shed 0 bases, J shed 7 bases, and the junction held 5 bases outside the gene matches. CDR1 and CDR2 from the germline V gene are SGHNT and YYREEE (reference sequence). CDR3 in amino acids: CASSLGLAELNEQFF. The CDR3 nucleotides read TGTGCCAGCAGCTTGGGACTAGCGGAATTAAATGAGCAGTTCTTC.

This chain links TRBV6-5 with TRBJ1-1; D ambiguous. Germline loops: CDR1 MNHEY, CDR2 SVGAGI. The CDR3 covers 17 residues. V lost 0 bases and J lost 0, with 14 bases in between. In nucleotides, the CDR3 is TGTGCCAGCAGTTACTCGATAAGGCCGAGGATGAACACTGAAGCTTTCTTT. Translation gives CASSYSIRPRMNTEAFF.

Of note for this clonotype: With a much larger clone just one base away, this may be a read error. The DNA is left out, because the CDR3 cannot be placed on it with certainty; the CDR3 is given as TCRdb lists it. The V call is TRBV5-1, the J call TRBJ1-3. Germline V gives CDR1 SGHRS, CDR2 YFSETQ. Both ends counted, the CDR3 spans 16 residues. The CDR3: CASSLGHVGSGNTVYF.

In this sample, this clonotype turned up many times. The chain joins TRBV9 to TRBJ2-7; 8 nucleotides align to TRBD2. The CDR3 length is 15 residues. Germline CDR1 SGDLS, CDR2 YYNGEE. V gave up 0 bases and J gave up 7 bases; unmatched junction bases: 9. CDR3 nucleotides: TGTGCCAGCAGCGTAGGAGCGGGAGCCGGCTGGGAGCAGTACTTC. This encodes CASSVGAGAGWEQYF.

As to this clonotype: Since the CDR3 does not end with the conserved phenylalanine or tryptophan, this likely comes from a read error. The chain couples TRBV5-6 to TRBJ1-6, with a possible D match to TRBD1 (5 bases). CDR3 size: 15 residues. The germline V and J ends were trimmed by 0 bases and 9 bases, with 13 bases remaining between them. In germline, CDR1 is SGHDT, CDR2 YYEEEE. CDR3 sequence (DNA): TGTGCCAGCAGCTTGGATCGGGGGTTGGGTTCACCCCTCCACTTG. Protein: CASSLDRGLGSPLHL.

This clonotype has at least ten counts. V gene TRBV28 combines with J gene TRBJ2-7; D gene ambiguous. Germline lookup yields CDR1 MDHEN and CDR2 SYDVKM. The CDR3 loop spans 12 amino acids. The V and J ends lost 4 bases and 2 bases respectively, with 6 bases between them. CDR3 sequence: CASSSPTYEQYF. The CDR3 nucleotides are TGTGCCAGCAGTTCGCCAACCTACGAGCAGTACTTC.

This clonotype occurred many times. The V call is TRBV2, the J call TRBJ2-3; no clear D gene. There are 12 residues in the CDR3. Germline CDR1 is SNHLY and CDR2 is FYNNEI. Trimming stripped 2 bases from V and 6 bases from J, with 6 bases between. CDR3 sequence reads: CASSESRDTQYF. As DNA, the CDR3 is TGTGCCAGCAGTGAAAGCCGGGATACGCAGTATTTT.

In the case of this clonotype: A much larger clone is a single base away; this may be a read error. The chain recombines TRBV6-1 with TRBJ2-7, with D possibly matching TRBD1 (5 bases). This CDR3 has 12 amino acids. CDR1 MNHNS and CDR2 SASEGT come from the germline V gene. CDR3 coding DNA: TGTGCCAGCTCCGACAGCTACTACGAGCGGTACTTC. Its translation: CASSDSYYERYF.

This clonotype was counted ten times or more. The chain uses TRBV5-1 and TRBJ2-3; D might be TRBD2 (5 bases). Germline V lookup: CDR1 SGHRS, CDR2 YFSETQ. The CDR3 is made up of 16 amino acids. The germline V and J ends were trimmed by 3 bases and 3 bases, with 17 bases remaining between them. The CDR3 spells CASSWASGVLTDTQYF. The DNA of the CDR3 is TGCGCCAGCAGCTGGGCCTCCGGGGTACTAACAGATACGCAGTATTTT.

The chain carries TRBV18 and TRBJ1-5; D is ambiguous. CDR3 length: 15 amino acids. V was cut by 6 bases and J by 3 bases, with 15 bases left in between. The germline gives CDR1 KGHSH, CDR2 LQKENI. CDR3 DNA sequence: TGTGCCAGCTCGTCGGGGAACAGTTTCAATCAGCCCCAGCATTTT. It translates to CASSSGNSFNQPQHF. Supplemented by reference TRBV18 and TRBJ1-5, the full variable domain reads NAGVMQNPRHLVRRRGQEARLRCSPMKGHSHVYWYRQLPEEGLKFMVYLQKENIIDESGMPKERFSAEFPKEGPSILRIQQVVRGDSAAYFCASSSGNSFNQPQHFGDGTRLSIL.

The V gene is TRBV28, the J gene TRBJ1-2; 7 positions agree with TRBD1. CDR3 length: 14 amino acids. Trimming removed 5 bases from V and 4 bases from J; junction bases left unmatched: 7. Germline lookup yields CDR1 MDHEN and CDR2 SYDVKM. The CDR3 DNA reads as TGTGCCAGCAGTCCCCCGGGACAGCTCTATGGCTACACCTTC. Translated: CASSPPGQLYGYTF.

This clonotype was observed at least ten times. The chain links TRBV3-1 to TRBJ2-7; a weak D match, TRBD2 (7 bases). The ends were cut back, 1 base at V and 5 bases at J, with 15 bases in the middle. This CDR3 region has 15 residues. Germline V gene sequence: CDR1 LGHDT, CDR2 YNNKEL (reference sequence). The CDR3: CASSQGGEGGDEQYF. The CDR3 nucleotides read TGTGCCAGCAGCCAAGGGGGGGAGGGGGGGGACGAGCAGTACTTC.

This chain joins TRBV28 and TRBJ1-6; TRBD1 matches 7 bases. This CDR3 contains 15 residues. After removal of 5 bases from V and 14 bases from J, the junction contained 15 bases not matched to a gene. CDR1 and CDR2 from the germline V gene are MDHEN and SYDVKM. This CDR3 is CASSRPSGGRRALHF. The CDR3 DNA sequence: TGTGCCAGCAGTAGACCTTCAGGGGGTCGGCGGGCCCTCCACTTT.

A word on this clonotype: Just one base apart from a much larger clone, this may be a read error. The genes are TRBV7-2 and TRBJ2-2; possibly TRBD2 for D (7 bases). This CDR3 spans 13 amino acids. The germline V gene has CDR1 SGHTA and CDR2 FQGNSA. CDR3 protein: CAGSPGGYGELFF. CDR3 DNA: TGTGCCGGCAGCCCGGGGGGCTACGGGGAGCTGTTTTTT.

There are many counts of this clonotype. The V and J genes are TRBV30 and TRBJ2-3, with a possible D match to TRBD2 (6 bases). The CDR3 is 12 amino acids. Deletions cut 1 base from V and 6 bases from J, with 8 bases between. From germline, CDR1 is GTSNPN and CDR2 SVGIG (reference sequence). The DNA for the CDR3 is TGTGCCTGGAGTGGAGGAGGGGATACGCAGTATTTT. As protein: CAWSGGGDTQYF. The full variable domain, its missing parts supplied by reference TRBV30 and TRBJ2-3, is SQTIHQWPATLVQPVGSPLSLECTVEGTSNPNLYWYRQAAGRGLQLLFYSVGIGQISSEVPQNLSASRPQDRQFILSSKKLLLSDSGFYLCAWSGGGDTQYFGPGTRLTVL.

Notes on this clonotype: With a much larger clone just one base away, this may be a read error. The chain joins TRBV3-1 to TRBJ2-7; the D is unclear. The length of the CDR3 is 13 residues. Germline V gives CDR1 LGHDT, CDR2 YNNKEL (reference sequence). The CDR3 nucleotides are TGTGCCGGCAGCCAAGACCCTTCCTACGAGCAGTACTTC. Its protein is CAGSQDPSYEQYF.

This clonotype was seen at least ten times. This sequence joins TRBV28 and TRBJ2-7; either TRBD1 or TRBD2 may supply D (6 bases each). Trimming took 7 bases from V and 3 from J, leaving 25 bases between them. The CDR3 has 17 residues. Per the germline V gene, CDR1 is MDHEN and CDR2 is SYDVKM. The CDR3 loop is CASTPQGRLSDGYEQYF. CDR3 nucleotides: TGTGCCAGCACCCCCCAGGGGAGGTTGTCGGACGGCTACGAGCAGTACTTC.

In this sample, this clonotype turned up a few times. The chain employs TRBV19 and TRBJ2-5; possible D gene TRBD1, 6 bases. The germline V gene has CDR1 LNHDA and CDR2 SQIVND (reference sequence). The CDR3 contains 14 residues. V lost 4 bases, J lost 7 bases, and 16 bases lay in between. CDR3 in amino acids: CASSTRALGGTQYF. In DNA form, the CDR3 reads TGTGCCAGTAGTACCCGGGCCCTAGGGGGGACCCAGTACTTC.

In its sample, this clonotype was seen many times. As DNA, the CDR3 is TGTGCCACCAGCAGAGATCAACCCAGGAGGGCTAGCACAGATACGCAGTATTTT. It encodes CATSRDQPRRASTDTQYF. The chain couples TRBV15 to TRBJ2-3, with D possibly being TRBD2 (6 bases). The CDR3 totals 18 residues. Germline CDR1 LNHNV, CDR2 YYDKDF (reference sequence). V dropped 0 bases and J dropped 0 bases, with 16 bases sitting between them.